This TCR beta chain was sequenced in a study of control samples from healthy donors and cancer patients (dated by TCRdb to the early 2020s). The library was built by means of the immunoSEQ multiplex PCR assay. Here the immuneACCESS table is served through TCRdb, limited to in-frame sequences with V and J called. Missing clones are a known gap in these copies; in checked studies unresolved V genes cover under half, and the rest lacks a known reason. Within this sample are 60,000 to 75,000 clones, with roughly nine tenths of them counted one time only. The ten largest make up roughly 6% of the sample. V is cut back by 3 bases and J by 7 bases, with 11 bases in the junction unmatched. The CDR3, cysteine through phenylalanine, is 15 amino acids long. The DNA shown is the 45-base CDR3, in frame from base 1. For CDR1 and CDR2, the germline V gene (reference sequence) lists LNHDA and SQIVND. On this clone: The target of this receptor is not known. Per-base qualities were not stored, and no clone one base away is much larger.

Material for sequencing was PBMCs. Rearrangement joined TRBV19 to TRBJ2-7; 8 junctional bases match TRBD1. This receptor was taken from a man aged 60 to 69 with colorectal cancer. CDR3 region: CASSMGTGLLGEQYF. DNA sequence: TGTGCCAGTAGTATGGGGACAGGCCTTCTTGGGGAGCAGTACTTC.